The clone carrying this T cell receptor beta chain was recorded at least ten times. Its antigen is unknown. The data stem from a study of CD8+CD57+ T cells in acquired aplastic anemia. Study-wide context: DNA recovered from sorted CD4+ and CD8+ cells had a mean of about 3.5 ug. Study-level findings and limits: Between patients and controls, over 25 CD8+ CDR3 sequences were found in common. The CD8+ Simpson's diversity of patients and controls was not significantly different.

V was shortened by 9 bases and J by 5 bases, with 11 bases between the two germline ends. The V gene's germline CDR1 is PRHDT and CDR2 FYEKMQ (reference sequence). The CDR3 is 12 residues long. Template material for TCR beta VDJ and CDR3 profiling consisted of genomic DNA. One entry per CDR3 protein results from TCRdb running MiXCR on the reads. The sample records approximately 98,000 distinct CDR3 sequences, 50% to 65% being singletons. The sequencing input was sorted CD4+, CD8+, or CD8+CD57+ T cells (not recorded which) from PBMCs. The sequence was collected from a human donor in good health, serving as a control. This chain joins TRBV13 and TRBJ2-1; no clear D gene. CDR3 DNA sequence: TGTGCCAGTAGGGCCCGCGACAATGAGCAGTTCTTC. Amino acid sequence: CASRARDNEQFF. The variable domain in full, with the rest retrieved from reference TRBV13 and TRBJ2-1, is AAGVIQSPRHLIKEKRETATLKCYPIPRHDTVYWYQQGPGQDPQFLISFYEKMQSDKGSIPDRFSAQQFSDYHSELNMSSLELGDSALYFCASRARDNEQFFGPGTRLTVL.